Each of the 21 T cell receptor beta chains below was sequenced from the same sample in a study of human T cells and chemical hapten exposure. Time point: patch test 1, 2 weeks after DPC sensitization. Treatment given: therapeutic diphenylcyclopropenone sensitization with weekly scalp DPC. Unfractionated whole blood yielded total RNA. A single record per CDR3 protein comes from TCRdb applying MiXCR to the RACE reads. The data contain 42,000 or so distinct CDR3 sequences, over 3.5% of them singletons. The sample consisted of whole blood, taken in connection with sensitization to the hapten diphenylcyclopropenone (DPC). Receptors were obtained from a man aged 50-59 years with alopecia areata. Some clones in this sample may be carry-over from other donors' samples.

This clonotype was found many times. CDR3 in amino acids: CAWSVWDRGLYEQFF. The CDR3 DNA follows: TGTGCCTGGAGTGTGTGGGACAGGGGTCTGTATGAGCAGTTCTTC. The chain is built from TRBV30 and TRBJ2-1, with TRBD1 identical over 10 bases. The CDR3 consists of 15 residues. V shed 0 bases and J 8 bases; nucleotides not matched to a gene: 7. Germline assignment: CDR1 GTSNPN and CDR2 SVGIG (reference sequence).

This clonotype was observed at least ten times. The rearrangement links TRBV6-6 to TRBJ2-5; D call uncertain. The CDR3 contains 12 residues. The V gene's germline CDR1 is MNHNY and CDR2 SVGAGI (reference sequence). The ends were cut back, 5 bases at V and 2 bases at J, with 6 bases in the middle. Here the CDR3 reads CASSPLQETQYF. The CDR3 coding sequence is TGTGCCAGCAGTCCCTTACAAGAGACCCAGTACTTC.

The sample holds many counts of this clonotype. The chain is built from TRBV29-1 and TRBJ2-3; a possible D gene is TRBD2 (5 bases). The CDR3 runs to 12 residues. Trimming removed 4 bases from V and 5 bases from J, with 10 bases in between. Per the germline V gene, CDR1 is SQVTM and CDR2 is ANQGSEA. The CDR3 sequence is CSVGLREDTQYF. CDR3 coding DNA: TGCAGCGTTGGTTTGAGGGAAGATACGCAGTATTTT.

Only one count was recorded for this clonotype. Being one base from a much bigger clone, this may be a read error. The V gene is TRBV12-3 or TRBV12-4, the J gene TRBJ1-5; D may be TRBD1 (6 bases). The CDR3 extends over 14 amino acids. The CDR3 nucleotides are TGTGTCAGCAGGGGAGGGTTGAGCAATCAGCCCCAGCATTTT. It yields the protein CVSRGGLSNQPQHF.

This clonotype has just a few counts. This may come from a read error, since a much larger clone is one base off. The rearrangement joins TRBV6-6 to TRBJ1-2; D may be TRBD1 (5 bases). The length of the CDR3 is 13 residues. Germline V CDR1 and CDR2: MNHNY, SVGAGI (reference sequence). The CDR3 region has the DNA TGTGCCAGCGTACCCGGGACGGACTATGGCTACTCCTTC. This translates into CASVPGTDYGYSF.

By frequency in the sample, this clonotype is medium-sized. This chain links TRBV28 with TRBJ2-7, with 7 bases matching TRBD1. Per the germline V gene, CDR1 is MDHEN and CDR2 is SYDVKM. This CDR3 is built from 13 residues. The J segment lost 5 bases and the V segment lost 6 bases, leaving 7 bases of the junction unmatched. The CDR3 DNA reads TGTGCCAGCAGCCGTTCCGGGACAGACGAGCAGTACTTC. Translation gives CASSRSGTDEQYF.

This sequence joins TRBV19 and TRBJ2-7; the match to TRBD2 covers 13 bases. The length of the CDR3 is 16 residues. Germline CDR1 LNHDA, CDR2 SQIVND (reference sequence). J lost 3 bases, V lost 2 bases, and 4 bases had no gene match. The CDR3 DNA follows: TGTGCCAGTAGTATATCGACTAGCGGGGGGAGCTACGAGCAGTACTTC. Its protein product is CASSISTSGGSYEQYF.

This clonotype has a count of ten or more. V is TRBV6-1 and J is TRBJ1-1; D remains unclear. The CDR3 runs 13 residues. The V end lost 2 bases, the J end lost 5 bases, and 9 bases lay between the germline ends. CDR1 is MNHNS and CDR2 is SASEGT in the germline V gene. For the CDR3, the DNA is TGTGCCAGCAGTGAATATGAGGGAACTGAAGCTTTCTTT. Translating gives CASSEYEGTEAFF.

This clonotype was observed at least ten times. The chain couples TRBV6-5 to TRBJ2-7; 7 bases map to TRBD1. The CDR3 totals 13 residues. The V gene end was trimmed by 6 bases and the J gene end by 4 bases; junction bases not matched to a gene: 6. Germline CDR1 and CDR2: MNHEY and SVGAGI. CDR3 protein: CASSRSTGYEQYF. The CDR3 DNA is TGTGCCAGCAGCCGCTCGACAGGGTACGAGCAGTACTTC.

This clonotype came up many times. The genes are TRBV27 and TRBJ2-1, with 16 bases lining up with TRBD2. This CDR3 has 16 residues. Trimming took 6 bases from V and 9 from J; bases not matched to a gene: 8. Germline CDR1 reads MNHEY; CDR2 reads SMNVEV (reference sequence). The CDR3 sequence is CASSSGTSGRGGEQFF. The DNA of the CDR3 is TGTGCCAGCAGCTCGGGGACTAGCGGGAGGGGAGGTGAGCAGTTCTTC.

Ten or more counts support this clonotype. The J gene is TRBJ2-7, the V gene TRBV5-5; D ambiguous. Trimming removed 7 bases from V and 6 bases from J, with 26 bases in between. CDR1 is SGHKS and CDR2 is YYEKEE in the germline V gene (reference sequence). This CDR3 region has 16 residues. The DNA of the CDR3 is TGTGCCAGCTACTCCCTACCGGCCATCCCCGACGTCGAGCAGTACTTC. This translates into CASYSLPAIPDVEQYF.

Ten or more counts support this clonotype. The V gene is TRBV7-2, the J gene TRBJ2-3; 14 bases align to TRBD2. The CDR3 is 20 amino acids. V lost 1 base to trimming and J lost 0 bases; unmatched junction nucleotides: 9. In germline, CDR1 is SGHTA, CDR2 FQGNSA. The CDR3 DNA reads TGTGCCAGCAGCTTAGTAGGACTAGCGGGAGGATTTGCGAGCACAGATACGCAGTATTTT. Amino acid sequence: CASSLVGLAGGFASTDTQYF. Using reference TRBV7-2 and TRBJ2-3 for the parts outside the CDR3, the full variable domain is GAGVSQSPSNKVTEKGKDVELRCDPISGHTALYWYRQSLGQGLEFLIYFQGNSAPDKSGLPSDRFSAERTGGSVSTLTIQRTQQEDSAVYLCASSLVGLAGGFASTDTQYFGPGTRLTVL.

There are many counts of this clonotype. The genes are TRBV27 and TRBJ1-2, with D maybe TRBD1 (6 bases). V lost 5 bases, J lost 4 bases, and 20 bases lay in between. Germline V gene data show CDR1 as MNHEY and CDR2 as SMNVEV (reference sequence). The CDR3 has 16 amino acids. This CDR3 reads CASSPSTGATRYGYTF. The DNA of the CDR3 is TGTGCCAGCAGTCCGTCGACAGGTGCCACACGCTATGGCTACACCTTC.

In this sample, this clonotype turned up many times. The genes are TRBV7-2 and TRBJ2-3; D call uncertain. The CDR3 sequence is 15 residues long. The V gene lost 5 bases and the J gene lost 0 bases, with 12 bases spanning the gap. The germline CDR1 and CDR2 sequences are SGHTA and FQGNSA. DNA of the CDR3: TGTGCCAGCAGCGAACAATACCTGAGCACAGATACGCAGTATTTT. Translated, it gives CASSEQYLSTDTQYF.

This clonotype has a count of ten or more. The chain is built from TRBV7-8 and TRBJ1-2; D not resolved. Per the germline V gene, CDR1 is SGHVS and CDR2 is FQNEAQ. This CDR3 has 14 amino acids. The ends were cut back, 2 bases at V and 0 bases at J, with 7 bases in the middle. CDR3 region: CASSLWRANYGYTF. The DNA of the CDR3 is TGTGCCAGCAGCTTATGGCGAGCTAACTATGGCTACACCTTC.

This clonotype was observed at least ten times. V usage is TRBV12-3 or TRBV12-4 and J usage is TRBJ2-1; tentative D call: TRBD2 (5 bases). The germline V and J ends were trimmed by 7 bases and 6 bases, with 16 bases remaining between them. The CDR3 runs 14 residues. CDR3 sequence reads: CASTPLASSNEQFF. The CDR3 region has the DNA TGTGCCAGCACCCCCCTGGCTAGCTCCAATGAGCAGTTCTTC.

This clonotype came up many times. The V and J genes are TRBV24-1 and TRBJ2-3; D remains ambiguous. The germline V and J ends were trimmed by 3 bases and 1 base, with 10 bases remaining between them. The CDR3 loop spans 15 amino acids. CDR1 KGHDR and CDR2 SFDVKD come from the germline V gene. DNA of the CDR3: TGTGCCACCAGTGATGGATCGGGTCGCACAGATACGCAGTATTTT. As protein: CATSDGSGRTDTQYF.

In its sample, this clonotype was seen many times. J is TRBJ2-7 and V is TRBV18; TRBD2 matches 7 bases. Germline CDR1 KGHSH, CDR2 LQKENI. This CDR3 contains 14 residues. With V trimmed by 4 bases and J by 7 bases, 10 bases remained unmatched. For the CDR3, the DNA is TGTGCCAGCTCACAGGCTAGCGGAAACCATGAGCAGTACTTC. Translated: CASSQASGNHEQYF.

This clonotype was observed many times. The genes are TRBV5-1 and TRBJ2-2; weak D call: TRBD2 (6 bases). V was shortened by 5 bases and J by 2 bases, with 10 bases between the two germline ends. The CDR3 is 14 residues long. The germline CDR1 and CDR2 sequences are SGHRS and YFSETQ. The CDR3 protein is CASSPGTNTGELFF. DNA for the CDR3: TGCGCCAGCAGTCCAGGGACTAACACCGGGGAGCTGTTTTTT.

This clonotype has a count of ten or more. CDR3 protein: CAISERGYEQFF. The CDR3 nucleotides are TGTGCCATCAGTGAGAGGGGTTATGAGCAGTTCTTC. The V call is TRBV10-3, the J call TRBJ2-1, with a tentative D call TRBD1 (5 bases). Looked up from germline, CDR1 is ENHRY and CDR2 is SYGVKD. V was trimmed by 2 bases and J by 8 bases, leaving 7 bases between them. The CDR3 loop spans 12 amino acids.

The J gene is TRBJ1-1, the V gene TRBV7-9, with D tentatively TRBD1 (5 bases). Trimming cost V 5 bases and J 6 bases, with 16 bases left between them. The CDR3 has 14 amino acids. Germline CDR1 reads SEHNR; CDR2 reads FQNEAQ (reference sequence). This CDR3 is CASSANGQGAEAFF. The CDR3 DNA reads as TGTGCCAGCAGCGCAAACGGGCAGGGAGCTGAAGCTTTCTTT. The full variable domain, with the rest looked up from reference TRBV7-9 and TRBJ1-1, is DTGVSQNPRHKITKRGQNVTFRCDPISEHNRLYWYRQTLGQGPEFLTYFQNEAQLEKSRLLSDRFSAERPKGSFSTLEIQRTEQGDSAMYLCASSANGQGAEAFFGQGTRLTVV.